These T cell receptor beta chains were read from a single sample in a study of blood T cell repertoires in COVID-19. Sequencing was performed with immunoSEQ multiplex PCR; in TCRdb, only in-frame clones are kept and a portion is missing. The sample includes about 68,000 clones, over 65% seen only once; the top ten take about 24%. The sample comprised peripheral blood. The origin of the receptors is a human donor in a cohort sampled during active COVID-19. The CDR3 runs from the conserved cysteine through the conserved F or W. The D gene is left open where the match is weak. Rows give clone size only sometimes, using once, few, many, or a class for an expanded clone.

clone_size,d_call,v_call,j_call,cdr3_nt,cdr3_aa
few,TRBD1,TRBV15,TRBJ2-1,TGTGCCACCAGCAGAGCTCCGACAGGGTACAATGAGCAGTTCTTC,CATSRAPTGYNEQFF
NA,NA,TRBV5-5,TRBJ1-2,TGTGCCAGCAGCCGCCCGGGGCAGGGGATTTATGGCTACACCTTC,CASSRPGQGIYGYTF
NA,TRBD1,TRBV6-2/TRBV6-3,TRBJ2-5,TGTGCCAGCAGTTCCGGGACAGCACAAGAGACCCAGTACTTC,CASSSGTAQETQYF
NA,NA,TRBV28,TRBJ1-2,TGTGCCAGCAGTACGGGACTCAAGGGAACTAATGGCTACACCTTC,CASSTGLKGTNGYTF
NA,NA,TRBV25-1,TRBJ2-7,TGTGCCAGCAGTGAGTTGCGGGATGCCTCCTACGAGCAGTACTTC,CASSELRDASYEQYF
NA,NA,TRBV25-1,TRBJ2-5,TGTGCCAGCAGTGCTAGCAGACAAGAGACCCAGTACTTC,CASSASRQETQYF
few,TRBD1,TRBV19,TRBJ2-2,TGTGCCAGTAGTCTCCTCGGACAGGGCAAAGCGAACACCGGGGAGCTGTTTTTT,CASSLLGQGKANTGELFF
NA,TRBD1,TRBV6-6,TRBJ1-3,TGTGCCAGCACCGGACAGGGACGGGTCACCATATATTTT,CASTGQGRVTIYF
NA,NA,TRBV19,TRBJ1-6,TGTGCCAGTAAAGGTCAGGGTCGGAATTCACCCCTCCACTTT,CASKGQGRNSPLHF
NA,NA,TRBV5-6,TRBJ1-2,TGTGCCAGCAGCGTAAACAGGGCAAACTATGGCTACACCTTC,CASSVNRANYGYTF